This T cell receptor beta chain was retrieved from a study of regulatory T cells in long-lasting Graves disease. CDR1 and CDR2 from the germline V gene are KGHSH and LQKENI. The CDR3 is 15 residues long. V was pared by 7 bases and J by 11 bases, with 16 bases of the junction left unmatched. Time point defined: newly diagnosed GD, antithyroid drugs for less than 3 months. Extracted PBMC RNA gave rise to the TCR library. Sequencing libraries for TCR beta were prepared with iRepertoire HTBI primers and Arm-PCR of CDR3 regions. TCRdb analysed the multiplex PCR reads with MiXCR anew, one entry per CDR3 protein. The sample includes roughly 510,000 distinct CDR3 sequences, about 16% seen only once; the top ten take 12%. These data also featured in a second study, about T cells in Graves' hyperthyroidism and ophthalmopathy.

This TCR came from a man aged 18-30 years with Graves disease. Specimen: peripheral blood mononuclear cells (PBMCs), collected at new diagnosis, from a patient treated with antithyroid drugs. V and J are TRBV18 and TRBJ2-5; 10 bases map to TRBD2. The CDR3 DNA reads as TGTGCCAGCTTACCGGGACTAGCGCTCTACAATGAGCAGTACTTC. This translates into CASLPGLALYNEQYF.